One and the same sample provided the 32 T cell receptor beta chains below, sequenced in a study of blood T cell repertoires in COVID-19. The protocol was immunoSEQ multiplex PCR, while the TCRdb copy is restricted to in-frame clones and leaves out a portion. The data show 100,000 to 150,000 clones, with over 75% seen just once and about 18% held by the top ten. Material: peripheral blood. These receptors were taken from a man aged 25 to 40 with COVID-19, enrolled during active disease.

This rearrangement joins TRBV5-1 to TRBJ1-2; 8 positions match TRBD1. With V trimmed by 5 bases and J by 7 bases, 1 base remained unmatched. CDR3 length equals 11 residues. Germline V lookup: CDR1 SGHRS, CDR2 YFSETQ. The CDR3 coding sequence is TGCGCCAGCAGAGGACAGGGTGGCTACACCTTC. Amino acid sequence: CASRGQGGYTF.

This clone was observed once. This chain uses TRBV6-5 with TRBJ2-3, with TRBD2 identical over 7 bases. The CDR3 extends over 13 amino acids. CDR1 is MNHEY and CDR2 is SVGAGI in the germline V gene. The V gene end was trimmed by 8 bases and the J gene end by 1 base; junction bases not matched to a gene: 3. Written as DNA, the CDR3 is TGTGCCAGCGGGAGGGTCGGCACAGATACGCAGTATTTT. As protein: CASGRVGTDTQYF.

This clone was observed a few times. The chain has TRBV19 and TRBJ2-7; tentatively, D is TRBD2 (6 bases). CDR1 and CDR2 (germline): LNHDA, SQIVND (reference sequence). CDR3 length equals 14 residues. The V end lost 4 bases, the J end lost 0 bases, and 10 bases lay between the germline ends. The CDR3 DNA is TGTGCCAGTAGTAGGGCGGGAAACTCCTACGAGCAGTACTTC. This sequence encodes CASSRAGNSYEQYF.

V is TRBV7-9 and J is TRBJ1-2, with 7 bases identical to TRBD1. The CDR3 totals 13 residues. CDR1 is SEHNR, CDR2 FQNEAQ, per germline (reference sequence). Unmatched junction bases numbered 5, after V lost 4 bases and J lost 6 bases. The CDR3 sequence: CASSYRGSDGYTF. Written as DNA, the CDR3 is TGTGCCAGCAGCTACAGGGGTTCAGATGGCTACACCTTC.

The V gene is TRBV6-1, the J gene TRBJ2-7, with TRBD2 matching 8 bases. The CDR3 is 16 amino acids. Trimming took 4 bases from V and 3 from J; bases not matched to a gene: 11. Germline V gene lookup returns CDR1 MNHNS and CDR2 SASEGT. This CDR3 reads CASSVPTSELGYEQYF. CDR3 DNA sequence: TGTGCCAGCAGTGTCCCGACTAGCGAGCTAGGCTACGAGCAGTACTTC.

The V and J genes are TRBV28 and TRBJ1-2; 7 bases are shared with TRBD1. V lost 7 bases and J lost 4; bases outside the gene matches: 18. The CDR3 spans 17 residues. The germline CDR1 and CDR2 sequences are MDHEN and SYDVKM. The CDR3 here is CASTLLPGISGGYGYTF. CDR3 sequence (DNA): TGTGCCAGCACCCTCCTCCCAGGGATTTCAGGGGGCTATGGCTACACCTTC.

The chain has TRBV5-6 and TRBJ2-1; a possible D gene is TRBD2 (6 bases). Trimming removed 4 bases from V and 5 bases from J, with 10 bases in between. From germline, CDR1 is SGHDT and CDR2 YYEEEE. This CDR3 spans 13 amino acids. CDR3 DNA sequence: TGTGCCAGCAGCCTCGGACTAAACAATGAGCAGTTCTTC. It yields the protein CASSLGLNNEQFF.

This rearrangement joins TRBV27 to TRBJ2-1; 8 nucleotides align to TRBD2. Germline V gives CDR1 MNHEY, CDR2 SMNVEV (reference sequence). The CDR3 spans 14 residues. The junction had 2 bases not matched to a gene; V was cut back by 2 bases and J by 5 bases. The CDR3 region has the DNA TGTGCCAGCAGTTTACGGACTAGCAACAATGAGCAGTTCTTC. Translating gives CASSLRTSNNEQFF.

This rearrangement joins TRBV3-1 (or the pseudogene TRBV3-2) to TRBJ2-7; 7 bases map to TRBD2. There are 14 residues in the CDR3. Losses at the gene ends were 1 base for V and 6 bases for J; bases not matched to a gene: 6. The V gene's germline CDR1 is LGHDT and CDR2 YNNKEL (reference sequence). The CDR3 DNA reads as TGTGCCAGCAGCCAAGGTCCGGGGGGAGGCGAGCAGTACTTC. Protein product: CASSQGPGGGEQYF.

The chain employs TRBV18 and TRBJ2-4; 8 bases are a match to TRBD2. This CDR3 contains 17 residues. Germline V gives CDR1 KGHSH, CDR2 LQKENI. V shed 0 bases, J shed 0 bases, and the junction held 4 bases outside the gene matches. The CDR3: CASSPPMLAGAKNIQYF. The CDR3 nucleotides read TGTGCCAGCTCACCACCCATGCTAGCGGGAGCCAAAAACATTCAGTACTTC.

This clone has a single count. This rearrangement joins TRBV30 to TRBJ1-2; the D gene is possibly TRBD1 (5 bases). From germline, CDR1 is GTSNPN and CDR2 SVGIG (reference sequence). This CDR3 has 13 residues. With 3 bases removed from V and 8 bases from J, the gap between germline ends came to 16 bases. CDR3 region: CAWSPGPQKGYTF. CDR3 DNA sequence: TGTGCCTGGAGCCCAGGGCCCCAGAAAGGCTACACCTTC.

The chain recombines TRBV9 with TRBJ1-4; no clear D. V lost 4 bases and J 6 bases, leaving 19 bases between the germline ends. CDR1 SGDLS and CDR2 YYNGEE come from the germline V gene. This CDR3 has 16 amino acids. The CDR3 DNA is TGTGCCAGCAGCCCCGCCATTGGGCCGCTGGATGAAAAACTGTTTTTT. This gives the protein CASSPAIGPLDEKLFF.

V is TRBV5-1 and J is TRBJ1-5, with 8 bases identical to TRBD1. The CDR3 runs 14 residues. After removal of 4 bases from V and 6 bases from J, the junction contained 6 bases not matched to a gene. Germline-derived CDR1 and CDR2 are SGHRS and YFSETQ. For the CDR3, the DNA is TGCGCCAGCAGCATAAGACAGGGGAGTCAGCCCCAGCATTTT. It yields the protein CASSIRQGSQPQHF.

The CDR3 DNA reads TGTGCCAGCAGCTTTAGACAGAGCACTGAAGCTTTCTTT. Protein sequence: CASSFRQSTEAFF. V is TRBV11-1 and J is TRBJ1-1; D possibly corresponds to TRBD1 (5 bases). CDR3 length: 13 amino acids. The V end lost 3 bases, the J end lost 4 bases, and 9 bases lay between the germline ends. CDR1 and CDR2 from the germline V gene are SGHAT and FQDESV (reference sequence).

V gene TRBV4-1 combines with J gene TRBJ1-5, with D maybe TRBD1 (5 bases). V was clipped by 0 bases and J by 3 bases, with 15 bases between them. CDR3 size: 17 residues. Germline loops: CDR1 MGHRA, CDR2 YSYEKL. The CDR3 nucleotides are TGCGCCAGCAGCCAAGAAGGGGCAGGAGTTATCAATCAGCCCCAGCATTTT. This codes for CASSQEGAGVINQPQHF.

The V call is TRBV10-3, the J call TRBJ2-3; 12 positions agree with TRBD2. V lost 11 bases to trimming and J lost 3 bases; unmatched junction nucleotides: 9. The CDR3 loop spans 15 amino acids. The germline V gene has CDR1 ENHRY and CDR2 SYGVKD. Here the CDR3 DNA reads TGTGCCGCAACGCCCGGGACTAGCGGGACAGATACGCAGTATTTT. This codes for CAATPGTSGTDTQYF.

This chain's CDR3 is CASSLDPGGEQYF. The CDR3 bases are TGTGCCAGCAGCTTGGACCCGGGGGGCGAGCAGTACTTC. The V call is TRBV5-4, the J call TRBJ2-7; the match to TRBD2 covers 7 bases. The V gene's germline CDR1 is SGHNT and CDR2 YYREEE (reference sequence). V shed 0 bases and J 6 bases; nucleotides not matched to a gene: 3. This CDR3 comprises 13 residues. Full variable domain (remainder filled in from reference TRBV5-4 and TRBJ2-7): ETGVTQSPTHLIKTRGQQVTLRCSSQSGHNTVSWYQQALGQGPQFIFQYYREEENGRGNFPPRFSGLQFPNYSSELNVNALELDDSALYLCASSLDPGGEQYFGPGTRLTVT.

The chain links TRBV11-3 to TRBJ2-1; D may be TRBD2 (5 bases). Trimming removed 0 bases from V and 8 bases from J, with 11 bases in between. The length of the CDR3 is 14 residues. Germline V gene lookup returns CDR1 SGHNT and CDR2 YENEEA. CDR3 protein: CASSLEGTSYEQFF. The CDR3 DNA sequence: TGTGCCAGCAGCTTAGAGGGCACTAGTTATGAGCAGTTCTTC.

This chain connects TRBV28 to TRBJ2-5; TRBD1 agrees at 8 bases. The CDR3 loop spans 14 amino acids. V trimming: 5 bases; J trimming: 5 bases; junction bases outside the gene matches: 7. Looked up from germline, CDR1 is MDHEN and CDR2 is SYDVKM. The CDR3 protein is CASSLQGASETQYF. CDR3 in DNA: TGTGCCAGCAGTCTCCAGGGGGCTAGTGAGACCCAGTACTTC.

The chain combines TRBV5-6 with TRBJ2-5, with a weak D call TRBD1 (5 bases). This CDR3 has 13 residues. Germline CDR1 is SGHDT and CDR2 is YYEEEE. The germline V and J ends were trimmed by 2 bases and 4 bases, with 9 bases remaining between them. CDR3 nucleotides: TGTGCCAGCAGCTTAAGGGGTGCAGAGACCCAGTACTTC. Its translation: CASSLRGAETQYF.

This clone was counted only a few times. The chain employs TRBV18 and TRBJ1-1; D not certain. There are 14 residues in the CDR3. The V end was cut by 2 bases, the J end by 0 bases, with 7 bases between. Germline V gives CDR1 KGHSH, CDR2 LQKENI. CDR3 loop: CASSPSSVNTEAFF. CDR3 sequence (DNA): TGTGCCAGCTCACCAAGTTCAGTGAACACTGAAGCTTTCTTT.

The genes are TRBV7-6 and TRBJ1-6; weak D call: TRBD1 (5 bases). Germline CDR1 reads SGHVS; CDR2 reads FNYEAQ. The CDR3 extends over 15 amino acids. V gave up 1 base and J gave up 9 bases, with 13 bases separating them. The CDR3 nucleotides are TGTGCCAGCAGCTTAGTAGGAGGGGCGGGTTCACCCCTCCACTTT. Its translation: CASSLVGGAGSPLHF.

The genes are TRBV7-2 and TRBJ2-3; tentative D call: TRBD1 (6 bases). Per germline, CDR1 SGHTA and CDR2 FQGNSA. The CDR3 consists of 15 residues. Trimming pared 4 bases from V and 7 bases from J, leaving 18 bases between. The CDR3 nucleotides read TGTGCCAGCAGCTCCGGACAGAGAGGATTTAATACGCAGTATTTT. This gives the protein CASSSGQRGFNTQYF.

This chain links TRBV12-5 with TRBJ2-5; 8 bases are shared with TRBD1. After removal of 1 base from V and 1 base from J, the junction contained 8 bases not matched to a gene. The CDR3 is made up of 17 amino acids. CDR1 is LGHNT and CDR2 is FRNRAP in the germline V gene. The CDR3 coding sequence is TGTGCTAGTGGTTTGGCAGAGACAGGGGTGGGCCAAGAGACCCAGTACTTC. Amino acids: CASGLAETGVGQETQYF.

The rearrangement links TRBV7-2 to TRBJ2-1, with D uncertain. CDR1 and CDR2 from the germline V gene are SGHTA and FQGNSA. The V gene lost 5 bases and the J gene lost 5 bases, with 16 bases spanning the gap. The CDR3 has 15 amino acids. The CDR3 DNA reads TGTGCCAGCAGCCCGGTTTTAGTAATAAACAATGAGCAGTTCTTC. Protein: CASSPVLVINNEQFF.

The chain employs TRBV11-2 and TRBJ2-3, with a possible D match to TRBD1 (6 bases). This CDR3 contains 15 residues. Germline V gene lookup returns CDR1 SGHAT and CDR2 FQNNGV. V gave up 3 bases and J gave up 4 bases, with 14 bases separating them. CDR3 loop: CASSLGTGSADTQYF. The DNA of the CDR3 is TGTGCCAGCAGCTTGGGTACAGGGAGTGCAGATACGCAGTATTTT.

This sequence joins TRBV28 and TRBJ1-3; D call uncertain. This CDR3 spans 14 amino acids. Germline CDR1 is MDHEN and CDR2 is SYDVKM. With 3 bases removed from V and 0 bases from J, the gap between germline ends came to 6 bases. CDR3 nucleotides: TGTGCCAGCAGTTTCGGAGGCTCTGGAAACACCATATATTTT. Amino acid sequence: CASSFGGSGNTIYF.

V usage is TRBV6-5 and J usage is TRBJ2-1; 9 bases map to TRBD2. Trimming cost V 8 bases and J 3 bases; bases outside gene matches: 8. Per the germline V gene, CDR1 is MNHEY and CDR2 is SVGAGI. The CDR3 is 15 amino acids. CDR3 nucleotide sequence: TGTGCCAGCGGACCTGGACTAGCGAGCTACAATGAGCAGTTCTTC. Its translation: CASGPGLASYNEQFF.

The chain has TRBV18 and TRBJ2-3; 12 nucleotides agree with TRBD2. V lost 3 bases to trimming and J lost 3 bases; unmatched junction nucleotides: 7. The CDR3 is 17 amino acids. Germline CDR1 KGHSH, CDR2 LQKENI. This chain's CDR3 is CASSPVLAGGRTDTQYF. As DNA, the CDR3 is TGTGCCAGCTCACCTGTACTAGCGGGAGGTCGAACAGATACGCAGTATTTT.

The V call is TRBV10-3, the J call TRBJ1-1; 8 nucleotides agree with TRBD1. Germline V gene data show CDR1 as ENHRY and CDR2 as SYGVKD. The junction had 9 bases not matched to a gene; V was cut back by 2 bases and J by 1 base. This CDR3 spans 17 amino acids. The DNA of the CDR3 is TGTGCCATCAGTGAGAATCCCGGGACAGGTTCGAACACTGAAGCTTTCTTT. Translation: CAISENPGTGSNTEAFF.

The V and J genes are TRBV7-9 and TRBJ2-7, with TRBD2 identical over 13 bases. J lost 2 bases, V lost 5 bases, and 3 bases had no gene match. Germline assignment: CDR1 SEHNR and CDR2 FQNEAQ (reference sequence). The CDR3 spans 15 residues. CDR3 loop: CASSDTSGRAYEQYF. The CDR3 DNA is TGTGCCAGCAGCGACACTAGCGGGAGGGCCTACGAGCAGTACTTC.

V is TRBV30 and J is TRBJ2-5, with 11 nucleotides matching TRBD2. The CDR3 length is 14 residues. J was trimmed by 6 bases and V by 3 bases; bases with no gene match: 6. CDR1 and CDR2 (germline): GTSNPN, SVGIG (reference sequence). The CDR3 is CAWRVAGGPQTQYF. The CDR3 nucleotides read TGTGCCTGGAGAGTAGCGGGGGGGCCGCAGACCCAGTACTTC.